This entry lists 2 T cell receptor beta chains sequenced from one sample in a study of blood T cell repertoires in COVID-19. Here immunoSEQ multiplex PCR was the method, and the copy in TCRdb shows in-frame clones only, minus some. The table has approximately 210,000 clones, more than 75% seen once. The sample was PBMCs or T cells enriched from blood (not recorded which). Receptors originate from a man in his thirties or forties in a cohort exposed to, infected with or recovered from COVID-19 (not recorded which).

The CDR3 loop reads CASSIPGGSYNEQFF. CDR3 in DNA: TGTGCCAGTAGTATACCAGGGGGGTCCTACAATGAGCAGTTCTTC. V usage is TRBV19 and J usage is TRBJ2-1; tentative D call: TRBD1 (7 bases). This CDR3 comprises 15 residues. Germline V CDR1 and CDR2: LNHDA, SQIVND (reference sequence). V shed 2 bases and J shed 1 base, with 9 bases lying between them.

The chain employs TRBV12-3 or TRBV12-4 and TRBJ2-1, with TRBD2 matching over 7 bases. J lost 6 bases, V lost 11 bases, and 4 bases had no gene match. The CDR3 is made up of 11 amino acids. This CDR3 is CAAGEGNEQFF. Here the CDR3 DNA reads TGTGCCGCGGGGGAGGGCAATGAGCAGTTCTTC.